This T cell receptor (beta chain) was sequenced in a study of PD-1 blockade in classical Hodgkin lymphoma (dated by TCRdb to about 2020). The study in broad terms: Nivolumab dosing was 3 mg/kg intravenously every 2 weeks, continuing until either disease progression or unacceptable toxicity. A peripheral blood immune signature of response to PD-1 blockade in classical Hodgkin lymphoma was defined using TCR beta sequencing and CyTOF.

Details on this clone: Its antigen specificity is not known. The sample holds no much larger clone one base away, and base qualities are not on file.

Broader findings and caveats from the paper: Baseline TCR diversity was reported to be lower in newly diagnosed patients than in healthy donors and to be lower still in relapsed/refractory patients. Trial patients achieving complete response had baseline diversity similar to newly diagnosed patients, whereas partial responders and progressors had significantly lower diversity. Diversity was lower in patients who began nivolumab less than 1 year after ASCT, so these patients were left out of later analyses to avoid confounding by immune reconstitution. A significant rise by C4D1 was seen in CD4+ but not CD8+ TCR diversity (p=0.0027 vs p=0.16), with the rise being most apparent in complete responders (p=0.02). The study was limited to a single clinical trial cohort, and causes of repertoire differences, possibly disease activity or prior therapy, remained undefined.

Genomic DNA was isolated using the Qiagen DNeasy kit from unsorted PBMCs as well as from negatively selected CD4+ and CD8+ fractions. TCR beta CDR3 regions were subjected to amplification by immunoSEQ multiplex PCR with primers that anneal to V and J segments. A synthetic immune receptor repertoire was used to minimize amplification bias, and any residual bias was removed computationally once sequencing was done. On the authors' methods: Custom Python scripts were used to quantify repertoire diversity as the Shannon entropy index. The unsorted, CD4+ and CD8+ repertoires were each analyzed separately, with the exception of combined analyses, where CD4+ and CD8+ sequences were merged in silico. A clone was considered expanded if an increase in frequency of at least 2-fold after treatment relative to C1D1 was found, and a pseudocount of 0.5 was applied to clones undetected at baseline. Singleton clones were defined as clones with 0 or 1 copy at C1D1, and non-singleton clones were defined as clones with 2 or more copies. By matching protein sequences in sorted samples from the same patient, clones expanded in unsorted samples were annotated as CD4+, CD8+ or unknown. Wilcoxon tests were applied to paired samples to test diversity changes from C1D1 to C4D1. TCRdb provides this immuneACCESS table in a form limited to in-frame rearrangements. Some clones are lacking; in checked studies, under half of them reflect an unresolved V gene, and why the rest are absent is not known. V and J calls and clone size are given by that table; D and trimming were obtained from the DNA. Present in this sample are around 12,000 clones, under 90% of which were seen just once. The ten most abundant clones make up roughly 0.46% of the sample.

This specimen's time point label, per the study, means: cycle 1 day 1 (C1D1), immediately before nivolumab initiation. Every trial patient had relapsed following autologous stem cell transplantation, and prior brentuximab vedotin exposure was what differed among cohorts A, B and C. A Miltenyi CD4+ T cell isolation kit was used for magnetic negative selection to purify CD4+ T cells from thawed PBMCs. The trial cohort included 45 to 65 patients with relapsed/refractory classical Hodgkin lymphoma, and each patient had a best overall response of complete response, partial response or progressive disease. Single-agent nivolumab was administered to trial patients in the multi-cohort phase II CheckMate 205 trial. An independent review committee assessed best overall response by applying the 2007 International Working Group response criteria. PBMCs from the trial were collected at three points: immediately before nivolumab initiation (C1D1), and during therapy at cycle 2 day 1 and cycle 4 day 1. Peripheral blood was collected in 8 mL Vacutainer Cell Preparation Tubes, from which PBMCs were isolated by centrifugation and then cryopreserved. Purified CD4+ and CD8+ fractions were prepared only for cases in which an additional PBMC sample was available. Magnetically labelled cells were removed on LS columns in a quadroMACS separator, and the flow-through was retained as the purified fraction.

The clonotype was recovered from a human donor with classical Hodgkin lymphoma. Sequenced here: CD4+ T cells from blood, sampled at baseline.

The CDR3 has the sequence CASSSGQSGEQYF. The nucleotide sequence reads as follows: TGTGCCAGCAGTTCCGGACAGTCTGGAGAGCAGTACTTC. The chain joins TRBV28 to TRBJ2-7; the D gene is possibly TRBD1, with 6 bases matching. Deletion took 4 bases off V and 7 bases off J, with a span of 14 bases between the germline ends. The germline V gene sets CDR1 to MDHEN and CDR2 to SYDVKM. The CDR3 runs 13 amino acids, cysteine and phenylalanine included. Of all the DNA, just the CDR3 is kept, 39 bases in frame from base 1.